Listed below are T cell receptor beta chains from one sample, sequenced in a study of T cells after yellow fever vaccination. Each CDR3 protein is one row after TCRdb ran MiXCR on the 5' RACE reads. The table lists around 260,000 distinct CDR3 sequences, roughly 5.2% of them singletons. Sequenced here: CD4+ T cells sorted from PBMCs, sampled on the day of the yellow fever booster vaccination. The receptors shown here come from a man between 18 and 29 years old who received the YFV17D yellow fever vaccine. CDR3s include the opening cysteine and the closing phenylalanine or tryptophan. A D gene is named only where the DNA matches it firmly. Some rows mark clone size as missing; the rest say once, few, many or name a class of expanded clone.

j_gene,v_gene,d_gene,abundance,CDR3nt,CDR3aa
TRBJ1-5,TRBV11-2,.,few,TGTGCCAGCAGCTTTTCCGGACAGAATCAGCCCCAGCATTTT,CASSFSGQNQPQHF
TRBJ2-1,TRBV7-2,.,few,TGTGCCAGCAGCTTATCCTTCGTCAGTGATGAGCAGTTCTTC,CASSLSFVSDEQFF
TRBJ2-5,TRBV7-2,.,many,TGTGCCAGCAGCCAATATTACGGACAAGAGACCCAGTACTTC,CASSQYYGQETQYF
TRBJ2-7,TRBV21-1,.,.,.,CASSKVGTGTYEQYF
TRBJ2-3,TRBV20-1,.,few,TGCAGTGCTAGAGATGCTCGGGGGCGCACAGATACGCAGTATTTT,CSARDARGRTDTQYF
TRBJ2-3,TRBV7-3,TRBD2,.,TGTGCCAGCAGCCCAGGACTAGCGGGGGCAGATACGCAGTATTTT,CASSPGLAGADTQYF
TRBJ2-6,TRBV5-1,TRBD1,many,TGCGCCAGCAGCTACTCCGGGACAGCCTCTGGGGCCAACGTCCTGACTTTC,CASSYSGTASGANVLTF
TRBJ2-7,TRBV10-3,TRBD1,.,TGTGCCATCAGTGAGTCGAGACAGGGGGTGTACGAGCAGTACTTC,CAISESRQGVYEQYF
TRBJ1-5,TRBV7-2,TRBD1,few,TGTGCCAGCAGCCCCCGCATAGGGGGCATACAGCCCCAGCATTTT,CASSPRIGGIQPQHF
TRBJ2-2,TRBV7-2,.,.,TGTGCCAGCAGCTTAGGGGGGGGCTTGACCGGGGAGCTGTTTTTT,CASSLGGGLTGELFF
TRBJ2-7,TRBV7-8,TRBD1,many,TGTGCCAGCAGCGCAGGGACAGGCTCCTACGAGCAGTACTTC,CASSAGTGSYEQYF
TRBJ1-5,TRBV27,TRBD1,few,TGTGCCAGCAGTGTCGGGACAGGGGGCAATCAGCCCCAGCATTTT,CASSVGTGGNQPQHF
TRBJ1-2,TRBV10-3,.,.,TGTGCCATCAGAGACAGCGACAACTATGGCTACACCTTC,CAIRDSDNYGYTF
TRBJ1-1,TRBV12-3/TRBV12-4,.,.,TGTGCCAGCACCTTTGACGCGGCCACTGAAGCTTTCTTT,CASTFDAATEAFF
TRBJ1-2,TRBV12-3/TRBV12-4,.,.,TGTGCCAGCAGTTGGGGCATTAACTATGGCTACACCTTC,CASSWGINYGYTF
TRBJ2-1,TRBV5-1,TRBD2,.,TGCGCCAGCAGCTTCGGACTAGCGGGGGGCAATGAGCAGTTCTTC,CASSFGLAGGNEQFF
TRBJ1-2,TRBV5-1,.,many,TGCGCCAGCAGCTTGGGACACTTAGCTAACTATGGCTACACCTTC,CASSLGHLANYGYTF
TRBJ1-1,TRBV12-5,.,many,TGTGCTAGTGGCAACGCGCCGGTTGCTTGGAACACTGAAGCTTTCTTT,CASGNAPVAWNTEAFF
TRBJ2-4,TRBV6-2/TRBV6-3,.,few,TGTGCCAGCAGACGCGGGCCCAGGATAGCCAAAAACATTCAGTACTTC,CASRRGPRIAKNIQYF
TRBJ2-7,TRBV6-6,TRBD2,.,TGTGCCAGCGGGGAGCGGGGGAGCTCCTACGAGCAGTACTTC,CASGERGSSYEQYF
TRBJ2-3,TRBV6-2/TRBV6-3,.,.,TGTGCCAGCATTACTCCCGGAACAGATACGCAGTATTTT,CASITPGTDTQYF
TRBJ1-2,TRBV4-1,TRBD1,many,TGCGCCAGCAGCCAAGGACAGGGCCGGGGCTACACCTTC,CASSQGQGRGYTF
TRBJ2-5,TRBV5-1,TRBD2,few,TGCGCCAGCAGCTTGCTCCTAGCGGGGGGGAACCAAGAGACCCAGTACTTC,CASSLLLAGGNQETQYF
TRBJ2-2,TRBV5-1,.,many,TGCGCCAGCAGCCTGGGACACCTCACCGGGGAGCTGTTTTTT,CASSLGHLTGELFF
TRBJ2-7,TRBV6-6,TRBD2,.,TGTGCCAGCAGTTACCATTCAGCGGGGGGGGTTTCCCTCGAGCAGTACTTC,CASSYHSAGGVSLEQYF
TRBJ1-1,TRBV18,.,many,TGTGCCAGCTCACCACAGGTTTACACTGAAGCTTTCTTT,CASSPQVYTEAFF
TRBJ2-7,TRBV7-9,.,many,TGTGCCAGCAGCTTAGCTGTTATCGGTATCCCCTACGAGCAGTACTTC,CASSLAVIGIPYEQYF
TRBJ2-5,TRBV5-1,.,.,TGCGCCAGCAGCTATAGGGTGATCGAGACCCAGTACTTC,CASSYRVIETQYF
TRBJ2-1,TRBV5-1,.,.,TGCGCCAGCAGCTTGGGTCGTAGGGACAATGAGCAGTTCTTC,CASSLGRRDNEQFF
TRBJ2-6,TRBV7-7,TRBD1,few,TGTGCCAGCAGCTTATTAGCCCTGACAGGGGAACGCTCTGGGGCCAACGTCCTGACTTTC,CASSLLALTGERSGANVLTF
TRBJ1-5,TRBV7-2,.,.,TGTGCCAGCAGCCGGACCGTCTGGGGCAATCAGCCCCAGCATTTT,CASSRTVWGNQPQHF
TRBJ1-4,TRBV20-1,.,many,TGCAGTGCTGGGCCTCGGGGGGCACGAGAAAAACTGTTTTTT,CSAGPRGAREKLFF
TRBJ2-3,TRBV9,.,few,TGTGCCAGCAGCGTAAAAGCCCATTTTGGAGATACGCAGTATTTT,CASSVKAHFGDTQYF
TRBJ2-5,TRBV12-3/TRBV12-4,.,few,TGTGCCAGCAGCCTAAGGGGAGGGGACATAGAGACCCAGTACTTC,CASSLRGGDIETQYF
TRBJ2-5,TRBV20-1,TRBD2,many,TGCAGTGCTATTCCGACTAGCGGGGGGCAAGAGACCCAGTACTTC,CSAIPTSGGQETQYF
TRBJ2-3,TRBV2,.,few,TGTGCCAGCAGTGAAGGGACTACGATAGATACGCAGTATTTT,CASSEGTTIDTQYF
TRBJ2-1,TRBV5-1,.,many,TGCGCCAGCAGCTTGAGAGCCATAGGGTCCTACAATGAGCAGTTCTTC,CASSLRAIGSYNEQFF
TRBJ2-1,TRBV20-1,TRBD1,many,TGCAGTGCTAGATCGACAGGGGGGGATGAGCAGTTCTTC,CSARSTGGDEQFF
TRBJ1-1,TRBV9,.,.,TGTGCCAGCAGTAAAACTCCGGGACCCCTGGGGACTGAAGCTTTCTTT,CASSKTPGPLGTEAFF
TRBJ1-2,TRBV3-1,.,.,TGTGCCAGCAGCCAGATGCCTGGACAGATCCTTAACTATGGCTACACCTTC,CASSQMPGQILNYGYTF
TRBJ2-3,TRBV20-1,.,many,TGCAGTGCTCGAGGGGGGGGTCCAGCCAACACAGATACGCAGTATTTT,CSARGGGPANTDTQYF
TRBJ1-2,TRBV7-2,TRBD1,few,TGTGCCAGCAGCTTAGGAAGACAGGGGGCAGGTGGCTACACCTTC,CASSLGRQGAGGYTF
TRBJ2-1,TRBV5-1,.,few,TGCGCCAGCAGCTTGGGTAGGGGGTGGAATGAGCAGTTCTTC,CASSLGRGWNEQFF
TRBJ2-7,TRBV5-1,.,many,TGCGCCAGCAGCTACTCAGGGTCCGCCTACGAGCAGTACTTC,CASSYSGSAYEQYF
TRBJ1-1,TRBV10-3,.,many,TGTGCCATCAGCCCAGTCGGGGGGGACTCTGAAGCTTTCTTT,CAISPVGGDSEAFF
TRBJ1-1,TRBV7-9,.,.,TGTGCCAGCAGCGGACGGGTGGGCACTGAAGCTTTCTTT,CASSGRVGTEAFF
TRBJ1-1,TRBV7-2,TRBD1,few,TGTGCCAGCAGCCGGGACAGAGGAGACACTGAAGCTTTCTTT,CASSRDRGDTEAFF
TRBJ2-4,TRBV10-3,TRBD1,many,TGTGCCATCAGTGATGGCGGGACAGGGAGACTAGCCAAAAACATTCAGTACTTC,CAISDGGTGRLAKNIQYF
TRBJ2-3,TRBV29-1,.,.,TGCAGCGGGACAGGAGGGCCGACCACAGATACGCAGTATTTT,CSGTGGPTTDTQYF
TRBJ2-5,TRBV6-2/TRBV6-3,.,many,TGTGCCAGCAGTTACTCTAGGACGGTGGACTTC,CASSYSRTVDF